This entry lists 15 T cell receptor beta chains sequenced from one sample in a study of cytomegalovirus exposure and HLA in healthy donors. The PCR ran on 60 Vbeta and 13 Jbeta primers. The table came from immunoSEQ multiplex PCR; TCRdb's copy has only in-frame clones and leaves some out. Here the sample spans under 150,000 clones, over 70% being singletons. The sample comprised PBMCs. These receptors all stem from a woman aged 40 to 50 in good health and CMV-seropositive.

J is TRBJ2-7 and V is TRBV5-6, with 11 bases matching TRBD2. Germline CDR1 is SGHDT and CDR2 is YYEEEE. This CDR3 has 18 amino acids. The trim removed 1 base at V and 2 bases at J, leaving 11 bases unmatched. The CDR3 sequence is CASSLSPSGGHPPYEQYF. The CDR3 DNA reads TGTGCCAGCAGCTTGAGTCCTAGCGGGGGGCATCCCCCCTACGAGCAGTACTTC.

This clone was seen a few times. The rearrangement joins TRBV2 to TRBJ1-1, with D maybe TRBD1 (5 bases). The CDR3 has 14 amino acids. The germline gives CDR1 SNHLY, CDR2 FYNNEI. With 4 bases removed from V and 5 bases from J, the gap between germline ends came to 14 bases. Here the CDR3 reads CASSVIQGATEAFF. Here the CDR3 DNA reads TGTGCCAGCAGTGTGATCCAGGGTGCAACTGAAGCTTTCTTT.

CDR3 region: CASSLRDTGELFF. CDR3 in DNA: TGCGCCAGCAGCTTGCGGGACACCGGGGAGCTGTTTTTT. This chain connects TRBV5-1 to TRBJ2-2; D gene unclear. V was trimmed by 1 base and J by 3 bases, leaving 4 bases between them. Germline values: CDR1 SGHRS, CDR2 YFSETQ. The CDR3 contains 13 residues.

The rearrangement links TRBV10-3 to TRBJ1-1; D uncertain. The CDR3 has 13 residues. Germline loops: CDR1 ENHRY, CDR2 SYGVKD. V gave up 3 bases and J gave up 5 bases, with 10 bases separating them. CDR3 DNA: TGTGCCATCAGTGATAACCCGGGGACTGAAGCTTTCTTT. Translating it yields CAISDNPGTEAFF.

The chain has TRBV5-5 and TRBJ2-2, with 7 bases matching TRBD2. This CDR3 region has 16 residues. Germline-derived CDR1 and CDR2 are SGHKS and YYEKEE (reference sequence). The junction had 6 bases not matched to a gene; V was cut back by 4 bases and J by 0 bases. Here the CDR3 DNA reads TGTGCCAGCAGCCCCGGACTAGATGCGAACACCGGGGAGCTGTTTTTT. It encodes CASSPGLDANTGELFF.

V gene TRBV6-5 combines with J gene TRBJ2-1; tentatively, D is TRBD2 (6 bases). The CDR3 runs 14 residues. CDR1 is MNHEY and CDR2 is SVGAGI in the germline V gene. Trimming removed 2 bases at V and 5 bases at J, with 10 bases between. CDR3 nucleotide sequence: TGTGCCAGCAGTTACAAGGGCGGGGACAATGAGCAGTTCTTC. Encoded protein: CASSYKGGDNEQFF.

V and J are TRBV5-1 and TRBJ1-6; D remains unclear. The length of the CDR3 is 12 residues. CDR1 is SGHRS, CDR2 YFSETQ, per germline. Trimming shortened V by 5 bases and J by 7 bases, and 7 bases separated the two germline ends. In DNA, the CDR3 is TGCGCCAGCAGGGCGGAGAATTCACCCCTCCACTTT. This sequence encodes CASRAENSPLHF.

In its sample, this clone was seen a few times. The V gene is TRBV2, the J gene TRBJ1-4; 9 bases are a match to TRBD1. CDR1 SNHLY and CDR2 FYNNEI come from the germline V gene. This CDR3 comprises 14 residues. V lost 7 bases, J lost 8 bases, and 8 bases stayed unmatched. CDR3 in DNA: TGTGCCAGCAAAGAATACAGGGGGCAGGAAAAACTGTTTTTT. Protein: CASKEYRGQEKLFF.

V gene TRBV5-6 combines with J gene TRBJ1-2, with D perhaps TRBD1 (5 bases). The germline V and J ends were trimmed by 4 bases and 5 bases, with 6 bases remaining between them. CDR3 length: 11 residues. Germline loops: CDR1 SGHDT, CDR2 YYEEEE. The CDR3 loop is CASSRGYGYTF. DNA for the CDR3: TGTGCCAGCAGCCGGGGGTATGGCTACACCTTC. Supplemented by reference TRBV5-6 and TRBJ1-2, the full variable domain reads DAGVTQSPTHLIKTRGQQVTLRCSPKSGHDTVSWYQQALGQGPQFIFQYYEEEERQRGNFPDRFSGHQFPNYSSELNVNALLLGDSALYLCASSRGYGYTFGSGTRLTVV.

CDR3 amino acids: CASSVEEGTQPYGYTF. The CDR3 DNA reads TGTGCCAGCAGCGTAGAGGAGGGTACCCAACCCTATGGCTACACCTTC. The chain is built from TRBV9 and TRBJ1-2; D not resolved. CDR3 size: 16 residues. Trimming removed 0 bases at V and 4 bases at J, with 16 bases between. Germline CDR1 and CDR2: SGDLS and YYNGEE.

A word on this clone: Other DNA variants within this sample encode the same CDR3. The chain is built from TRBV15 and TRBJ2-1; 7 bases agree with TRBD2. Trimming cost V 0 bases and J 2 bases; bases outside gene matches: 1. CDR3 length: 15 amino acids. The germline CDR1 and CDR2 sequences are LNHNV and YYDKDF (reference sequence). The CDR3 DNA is TGTGCCACCAGCAGAGATGCGGGGGCCTACAATGAGCAGTTCTTC. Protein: CATSRDAGAYNEQFF.

The CDR3: CASSQAAGSPGQPQHF. In nucleotides, the CDR3 is TGCGCCAGCAGCCAAGCGGCCGGGTCCCCGGGGCAGCCCCAGCATTTT. The rearrangement links TRBV4-1 to TRBJ1-5; no clear D. Germline CDR1 is MGHRA and CDR2 is YSYEKL. V lost 1 base and J lost 7, with 17 bases in between. This CDR3 has 16 amino acids.

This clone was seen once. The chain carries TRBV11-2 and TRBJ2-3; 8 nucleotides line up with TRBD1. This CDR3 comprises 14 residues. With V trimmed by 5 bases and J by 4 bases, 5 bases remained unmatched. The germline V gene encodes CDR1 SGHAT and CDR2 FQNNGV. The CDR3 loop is CASSPDRVADTQYF. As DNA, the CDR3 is TGTGCCAGCAGCCCGGACAGGGTAGCAGATACGCAGTATTTT.

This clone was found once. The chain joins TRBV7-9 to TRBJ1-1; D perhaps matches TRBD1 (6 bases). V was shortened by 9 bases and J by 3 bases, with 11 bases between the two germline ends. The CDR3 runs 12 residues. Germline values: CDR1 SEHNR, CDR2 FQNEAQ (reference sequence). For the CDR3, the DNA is TGTGCCAGTAACCCAGGGGACACTGAAGCTTTCTTT. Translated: CASNPGDTEAFF.

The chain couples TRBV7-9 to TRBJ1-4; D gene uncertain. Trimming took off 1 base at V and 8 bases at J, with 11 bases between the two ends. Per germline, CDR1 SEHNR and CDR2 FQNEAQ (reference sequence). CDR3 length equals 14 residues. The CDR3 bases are TGTGCCAGCAGCTTAGTTCTTAGCCCCGAAAAACTGTTTTTT. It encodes CASSLVLSPEKLFF.